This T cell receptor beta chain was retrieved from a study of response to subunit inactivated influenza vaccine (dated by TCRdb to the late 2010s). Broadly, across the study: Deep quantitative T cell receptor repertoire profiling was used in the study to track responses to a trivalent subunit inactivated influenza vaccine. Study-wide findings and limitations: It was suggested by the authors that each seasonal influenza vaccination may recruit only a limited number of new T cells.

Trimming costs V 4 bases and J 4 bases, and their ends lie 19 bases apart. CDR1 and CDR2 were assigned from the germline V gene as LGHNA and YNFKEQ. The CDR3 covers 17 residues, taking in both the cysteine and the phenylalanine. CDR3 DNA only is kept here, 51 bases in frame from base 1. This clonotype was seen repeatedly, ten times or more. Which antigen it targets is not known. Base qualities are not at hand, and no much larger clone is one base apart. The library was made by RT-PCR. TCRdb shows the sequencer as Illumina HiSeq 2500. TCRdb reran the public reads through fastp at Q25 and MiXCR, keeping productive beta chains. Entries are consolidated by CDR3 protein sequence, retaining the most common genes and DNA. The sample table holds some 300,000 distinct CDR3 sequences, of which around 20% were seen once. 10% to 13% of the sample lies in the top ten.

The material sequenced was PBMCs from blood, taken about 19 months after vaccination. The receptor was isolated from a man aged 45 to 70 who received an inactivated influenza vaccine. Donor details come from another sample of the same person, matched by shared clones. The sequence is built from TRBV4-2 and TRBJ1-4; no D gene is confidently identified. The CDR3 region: CASSPRAFGSYNEKLFF. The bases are TGTGCCAGCAGCCCGCGAGCGTTCGGCAGCTATAATGAAAAACTGTTTTTT.